Below, one T cell receptor (beta chain) is given with its context. This entry is derived from a study of blood T cell repertoires in COVID-19. TCRdb's table, derived via immunoSEQ multiplex PCR, lists solely in-frame clones and lacks some. The table shows about 98,000 clones, with roughly nine tenths occurring only once. From germline, CDR1 is GTSNPN and CDR2 SVGIG (reference sequence). The CDR3 has 15 amino acids. V was shortened by 3 bases and J by 7 bases, with 16 bases between the two germline ends. This TCR was recovered from a woman in her forties or fifties with COVID-19, enrolled during active disease. The sample was peripheral blood. The chain carries TRBV30 and TRBJ1-6; possibly TRBD1 for D (5 bases). Here the CDR3 DNA reads TGTGCCTGGAGCTTGGGGGGACGGTACAATTCACCCCTCCACTTT. It specifies CAWSLGGRYNSPLHF.